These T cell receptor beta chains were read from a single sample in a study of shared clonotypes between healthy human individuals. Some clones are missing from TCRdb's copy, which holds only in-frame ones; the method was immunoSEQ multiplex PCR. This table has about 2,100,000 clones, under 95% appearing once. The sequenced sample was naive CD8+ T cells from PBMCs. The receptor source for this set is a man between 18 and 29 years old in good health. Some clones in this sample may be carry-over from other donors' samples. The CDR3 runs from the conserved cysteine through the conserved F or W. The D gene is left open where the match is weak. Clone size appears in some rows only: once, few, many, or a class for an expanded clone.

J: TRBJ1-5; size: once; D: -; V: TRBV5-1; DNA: TGCGCCAGCAGCTGGGGTAGCAATCAGCCCCAGCATTTT; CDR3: CASSWGSNQPQHF
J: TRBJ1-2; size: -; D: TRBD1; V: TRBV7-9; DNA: TGTGCCAGCAGCTTCCGGGGAGGACAGGGGAACTATGGCTACACCTTC; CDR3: CASSFRGGQGNYGYTF
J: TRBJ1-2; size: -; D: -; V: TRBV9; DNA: TGTGCCAGCAGCTTCACAGGGAGCTCTAACTATGGCTACACCTTC; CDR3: CASSFTGSSNYGYTF
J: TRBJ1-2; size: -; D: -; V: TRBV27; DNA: TGTGCCAGCAGTTGGGGGCACGGCTATGGCTACACCTTC; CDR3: CASSWGHGYGYTF
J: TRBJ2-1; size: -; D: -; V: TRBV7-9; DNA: TGTGCCAGCAGCTTAACCGCGGTTGAGCAGTTCTTC; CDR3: CASSLTAVEQFF
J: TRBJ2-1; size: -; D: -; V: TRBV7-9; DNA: TGTGCCAGCAGCTTTAGTCTGGAGACCTCCGACCTCAATGAGCAGTTCTTC; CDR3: CASSFSLETSDLNEQFF
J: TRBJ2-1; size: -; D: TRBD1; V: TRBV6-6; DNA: TGTGCCAGCAGTGACGCCAGGGGGATGTACAATGAGCAGTTCTTC; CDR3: CASSDARGMYNEQFF
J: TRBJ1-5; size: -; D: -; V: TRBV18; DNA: TGTGCCAGCTCACCCTCAGGGTGGAGCAATCAGCCCCAGCATTTT; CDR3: CASSPSGWSNQPQHF
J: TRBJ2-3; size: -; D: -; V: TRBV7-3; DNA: TGTGCCAGCAGCTTTATAGGGCTGGGAGATACGCAGTATTTT; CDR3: CASSFIGLGDTQYF
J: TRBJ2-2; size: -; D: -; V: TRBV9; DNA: TGTGCCAGCAGCGCCAACCCGGAGGGGACCGGGGAGCTGTTTTTT; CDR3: CASSANPEGTGELFF
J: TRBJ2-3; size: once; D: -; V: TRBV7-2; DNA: TGTGCCAGCAGCTTTATTAGCACAGATACGCAGTATTTT; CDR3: CASSFISTDTQYF
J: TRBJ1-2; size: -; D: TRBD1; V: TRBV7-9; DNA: TGTGCCAGCAGCTCGCCCTATGTAGGGGACAGGGAGGTCAATGGCTACACCTTC; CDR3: CASSSPYVGDREVNGYTF
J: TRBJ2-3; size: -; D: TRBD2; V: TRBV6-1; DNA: TGTGCCAGCAGTGAAGCGTTGATTAGCGGGAGGGTTACAGATACGCAGTATTTT; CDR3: CASSEALISGRVTDTQYF
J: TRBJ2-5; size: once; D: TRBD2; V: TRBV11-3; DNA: TGTGCCAGCAGCTCTGGGACTAGCGGGAGAAGGTGGGAGACCCAGTACTTC; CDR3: CASSSGTSGRRWETQYF
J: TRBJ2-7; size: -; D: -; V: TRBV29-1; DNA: TGCAGCGTTGAAGATTCCCCTCCTATCCGGCAGTACTTC; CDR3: CSVEDSPPIRQYF
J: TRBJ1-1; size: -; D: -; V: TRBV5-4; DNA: TGTGCCAGCAGCTTCGGAGGGAGGGCCTCTTTTCACACTGAAGCTTTCTTT; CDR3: CASSFGGRASFHTEAFF
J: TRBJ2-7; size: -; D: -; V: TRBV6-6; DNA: TGTGCCAGCAAGTCGGCCACCTACGAGCAGTACTTC; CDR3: CASKSATYEQYF
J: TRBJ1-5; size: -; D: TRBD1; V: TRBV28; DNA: TGTGCCAGCAGTAACGACAGGGAAGCCCAGCATTTT; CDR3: CASSNDREAQHF
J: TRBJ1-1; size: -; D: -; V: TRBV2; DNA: TGTGCCAGCAGTGAAGGCCTCGGACAGAGAAACACTGAAGCTTTCTTT; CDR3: CASSEGLGQRNTEAFF
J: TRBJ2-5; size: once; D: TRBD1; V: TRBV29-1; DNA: TGCAGCGTTGAAGTAAGGGGCAGGGGGGAGACCCAGTACTTC; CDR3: CSVEVRGRGETQYF
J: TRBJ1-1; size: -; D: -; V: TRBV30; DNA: TGTGCCTGGTCCAATTCGAGGGGGGTGAGCACTGAAGCTTTCTTT; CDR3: CAWSNSRGVSTEAFF
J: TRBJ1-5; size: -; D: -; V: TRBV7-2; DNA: TGTGCCAGCAGCTTAGACTGGTATAGCAATCAGCCCCAGCATTTT; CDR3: CASSLDWYSNQPQHF